This TCR beta chain came from a study of T cell clones after liver transplantation (dated by TCRdb to about 2019). Turning to the overall study: Samples were obtained from ITN030ST, a randomized trial in which withdrawal of immunosuppression was attempted within 2 years of liver transplantation. After a pre-transplant mixed lymphocyte reaction, TCRbeta sequencing was used to pinpoint donor-reactive T cell clones, which were subsequently tracked in post-transplant blood. As an antigen-independent comparator for donor-reactive sequences, third party-reactive TCRbeta sequences were also identified from pre-transplant MLRs. Of the eight recipients, a few were HCV-positive, while the remaining recipients had been transplanted for non-autoimmune, non-viral indications. The subjects received no induction therapy and were kept on standard immunosuppression until randomization at 12-24 months post-transplant. Tolerance was defined as complete withdrawal of immunosuppression for at least one year without a rise in liver enzymes beyond twice the upper limit of normal. Blood samples were collected pre-transplant, pre-randomization before withdrawal, and post-randomization after either full withdrawal or failed withdrawal. A cohort of 8 liver transplant recipients was studied, of whom 3 were classified as tolerant and 5 as non-tolerant. The full study reports these points: In two subjects, low numbers of available donor cells limited the measurable donor-reactive repertoire. When repertoire turnover was taken into account, detection of donor-reactive sequences was significantly reduced in 7 of 8 subjects for CD4 and in 8 of 8 subjects for CD8. Because no allograft tissue specimens were available, donor-reactive T cells may have migrated into the graft instead of being deleted. A significant post-transplant decrease in circulating donor-reactive CD4 TCRbeta sequences was observed in most of the 8 subjects, irrespective of tolerance or HCV status. A greater decline was seen for donor-reactive sequences than for third party-reactive sequences, suggesting partial antigen-specific deletion unrelated to withdrawal success. Because of small, heterogeneous patient numbers and non-standardized post-transplant time points, the conclusions were only preliminary.

Measured from the cysteine to the phenylalanine, the CDR3 is 13 residues long. Only the CDR3 DNA is retained, 39 bases long and in frame from the first base. From a lookup of the germline V gene, CDR1 and CDR2 are SGDLS and YYNGEE. V is cut by 3 bases and J by 0 bases, and the space between the germline ends is 5 bases. High-throughput TCRbeta CDR3 sequencing of frozen genomic DNA was performed by immunoSEQ, with PCR amplification, mapping, bias correction and internal controls included. As for the original processing: Only productive rearrangements were retained, with each unique TCRbeta sequence defined by its CDR3 nucleotide sequence together with its V and J gene. A sequence counted as donor-reactive only if the sequence showed at least 5-fold expansion in CFSE-low cells compared with unstimulated pre-transplant cells and had a frequency of at least 0.01%. To ensure at least 90% detection power, minimum frequency thresholds were set for each subject based on that subject's lowest-template unstimulated sample. Jensen-Shannon divergence between the top 1000 TCRbeta sequences post- versus pre-transplant served as the measure of repertoire turnover. Changes in detection of donor-reactive sequences were tested with two-sided Fisher's exact tests. This is the immuneACCESS table as TCRdb keeps it, with only in-frame sequences that have V and J called. A part of the clones is gone; compared with another copy, unresolved V genes explain less than half, and the rest is unexplained. V, J and clone size are taken as reported in that table, and D and trimming were inferred from the DNA itself. A total of about 12,000 clones appear in this sample, around 74% of them only once. 31% of the sample lies in the top ten.

Unstimulated PBMCs, after thawing, were stained for CD3, CD4 and CD8 and then FACS-sorted into CD3+CD4+ and CD3+CD8+ populations. All 8 studied subjects were randomized to withdrawal of immunosuppression. The Qiagen DNeasy Blood and Tissue Kit was used for genomic DNA isolation. Concerning this clone: No antigen is known for it. No per-base quality is available; no much larger clone lies one base away. The same CDR3 arises from other DNA sequences in this sample as well.

In this chain, TRBV9 is recombined with TRBJ2-3, with no reliable assignment of the D segment. Sequenced here: CD8+ T cells from blood, sampled at the 22-month timepoint. This receptor was obtained from a human patient who received a liver transplant. Donor T cells from the graft may be present among the T cells after a transplant. The DNA is as follows: TGTGCCAGCAGCGGGTACAGCACAGATACGCAGTATTTT. It encodes CASSGYSTDTQYF.